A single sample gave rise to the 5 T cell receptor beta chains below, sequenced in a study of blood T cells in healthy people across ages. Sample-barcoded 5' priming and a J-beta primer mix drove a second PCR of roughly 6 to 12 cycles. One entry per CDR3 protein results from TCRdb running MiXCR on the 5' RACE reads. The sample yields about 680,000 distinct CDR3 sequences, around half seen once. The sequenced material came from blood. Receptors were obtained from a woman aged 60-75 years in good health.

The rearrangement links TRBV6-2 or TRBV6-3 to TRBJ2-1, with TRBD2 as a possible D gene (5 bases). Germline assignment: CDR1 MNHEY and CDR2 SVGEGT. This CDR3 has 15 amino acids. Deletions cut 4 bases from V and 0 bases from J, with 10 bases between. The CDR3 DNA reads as TGTGCCAGCAGTTTTAGGAGGATCTCCTACAATGAGCAGTTCTTC. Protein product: CASSFRRISYNEQFF.

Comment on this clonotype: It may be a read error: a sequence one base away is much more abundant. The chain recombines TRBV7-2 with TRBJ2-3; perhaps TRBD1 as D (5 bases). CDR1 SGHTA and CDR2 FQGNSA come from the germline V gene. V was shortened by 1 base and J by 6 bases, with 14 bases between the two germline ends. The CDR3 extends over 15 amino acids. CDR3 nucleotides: TGTGCCAGCAGCTTAGGGGGCAGGGCCGGGGATACGCAGTATTTT. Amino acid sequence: CASSLGGRAGDTQYF.

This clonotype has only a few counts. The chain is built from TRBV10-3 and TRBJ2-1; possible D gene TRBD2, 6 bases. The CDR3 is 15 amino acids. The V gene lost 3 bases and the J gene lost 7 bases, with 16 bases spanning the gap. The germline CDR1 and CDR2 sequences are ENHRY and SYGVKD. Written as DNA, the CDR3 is TGTGCCATCAGTGACGGAGGGAGGCCAGGTAATGAGCAGTTCTTC. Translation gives CAISDGGRPGNEQFF.

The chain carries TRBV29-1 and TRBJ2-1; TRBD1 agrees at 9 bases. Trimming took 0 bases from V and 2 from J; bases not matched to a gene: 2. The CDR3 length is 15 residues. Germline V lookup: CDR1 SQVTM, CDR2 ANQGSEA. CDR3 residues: CSVEEGDRAYNEQFF. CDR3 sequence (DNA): TGCAGCGTTGAAGAGGGGGACAGGGCCTACAATGAGCAGTTCTTC.

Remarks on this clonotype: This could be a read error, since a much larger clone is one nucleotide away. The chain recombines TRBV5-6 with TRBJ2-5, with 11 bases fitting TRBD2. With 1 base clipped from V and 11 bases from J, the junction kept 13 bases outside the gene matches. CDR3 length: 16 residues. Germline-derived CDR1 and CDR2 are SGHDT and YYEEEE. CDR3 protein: CASSLTSGSIYNEQYF. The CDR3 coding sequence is TGTGCCAGCAGCTTGACTAGCGGGAGTATTTACAATGAGCAGTACTTC.